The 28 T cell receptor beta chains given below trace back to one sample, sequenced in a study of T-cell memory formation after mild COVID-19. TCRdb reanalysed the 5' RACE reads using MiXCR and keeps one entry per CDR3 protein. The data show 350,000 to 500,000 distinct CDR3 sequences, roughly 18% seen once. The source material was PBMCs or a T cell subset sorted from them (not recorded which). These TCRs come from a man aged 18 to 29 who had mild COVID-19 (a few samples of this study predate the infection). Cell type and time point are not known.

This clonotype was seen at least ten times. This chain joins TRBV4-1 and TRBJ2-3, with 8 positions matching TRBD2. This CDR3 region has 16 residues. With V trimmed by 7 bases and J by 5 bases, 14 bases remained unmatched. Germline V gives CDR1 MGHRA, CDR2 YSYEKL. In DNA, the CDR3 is TGCGCCAGCACCCGGACTGGGGGACTAGGGCTAGATACGCAGTATTTT. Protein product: CASTRTGGLGLDTQYF.

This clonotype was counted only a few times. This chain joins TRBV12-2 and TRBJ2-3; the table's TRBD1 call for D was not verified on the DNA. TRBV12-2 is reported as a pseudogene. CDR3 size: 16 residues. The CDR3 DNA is TGTGCAAGTCGCCTCAGACCGGGACAGGGGACAGATACGCAGTATTTT. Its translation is CASRLRPGQGTDTQYF.

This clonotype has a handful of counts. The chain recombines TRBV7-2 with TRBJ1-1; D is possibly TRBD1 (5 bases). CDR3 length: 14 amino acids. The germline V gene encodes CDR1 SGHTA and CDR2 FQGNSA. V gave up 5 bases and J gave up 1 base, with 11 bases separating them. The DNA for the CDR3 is TGTGCCAGCAGCCCCTTGACAGCGAACACTGAAGCTTTCTTT. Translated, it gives CASSPLTANTEAFF.

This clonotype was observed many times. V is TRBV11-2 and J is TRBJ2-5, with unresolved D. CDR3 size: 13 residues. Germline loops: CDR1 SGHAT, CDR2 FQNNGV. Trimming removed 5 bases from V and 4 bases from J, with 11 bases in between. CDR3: CASSGWPGETQYF. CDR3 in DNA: TGTGCCAGCAGCGGTTGGCCGGGAGAGACCCAGTACTTC.

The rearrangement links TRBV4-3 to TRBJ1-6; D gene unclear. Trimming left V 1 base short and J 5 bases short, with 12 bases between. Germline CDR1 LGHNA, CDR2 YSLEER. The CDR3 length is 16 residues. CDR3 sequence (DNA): TGCGCCAGCAGCCAAGGGTTGCCTAACGATAATTCACCCCTCCACTTT. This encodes CASSQGLPNDNSPLHF.

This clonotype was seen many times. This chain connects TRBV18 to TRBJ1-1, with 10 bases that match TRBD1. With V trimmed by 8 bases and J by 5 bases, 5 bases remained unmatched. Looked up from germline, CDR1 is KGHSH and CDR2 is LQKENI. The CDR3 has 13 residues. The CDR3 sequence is CASSPGQGTEAFF. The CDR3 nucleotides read TGTGCCAGCAGCCCGGGACAGGGGACTGAAGCTTTCTTT.

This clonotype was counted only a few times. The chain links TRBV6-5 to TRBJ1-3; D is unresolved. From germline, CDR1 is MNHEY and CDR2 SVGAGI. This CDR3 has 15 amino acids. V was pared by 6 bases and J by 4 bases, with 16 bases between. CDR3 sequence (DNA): TGTGCCAGCAGAAAACTCGGCAGAACCGGAAACACCATATATTTT. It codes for CASRKLGRTGNTIYF.

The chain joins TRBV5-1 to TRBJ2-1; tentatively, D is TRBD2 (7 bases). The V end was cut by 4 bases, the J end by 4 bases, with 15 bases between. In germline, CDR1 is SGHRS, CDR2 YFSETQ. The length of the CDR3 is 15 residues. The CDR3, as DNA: TGCGCCAGCAGCGCTGGGGGGGCTAGGTACAATGAGCAGTTCTTC. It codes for CASSAGGARYNEQFF.

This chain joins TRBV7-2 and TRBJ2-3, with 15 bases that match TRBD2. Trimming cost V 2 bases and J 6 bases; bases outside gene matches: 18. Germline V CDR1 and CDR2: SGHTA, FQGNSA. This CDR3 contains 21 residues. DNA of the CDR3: TGTGCCAGCAGCTTAAGAGGGGACAGGGCCGGACTAGCGGGGGGGCCGGATACGCAGTATTTT. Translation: CASSLRGDRAGLAGGPDTQYF.

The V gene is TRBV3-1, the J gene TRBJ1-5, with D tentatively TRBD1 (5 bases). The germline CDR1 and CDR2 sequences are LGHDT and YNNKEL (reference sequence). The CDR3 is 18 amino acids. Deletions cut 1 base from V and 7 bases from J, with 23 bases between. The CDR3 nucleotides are TGTGCCAGCAGCCAAGCCCCCATAAACAGGATCCGGGGACAGCCCCAGCATTTT. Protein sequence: CASSQAPINRIRGQPQHF.

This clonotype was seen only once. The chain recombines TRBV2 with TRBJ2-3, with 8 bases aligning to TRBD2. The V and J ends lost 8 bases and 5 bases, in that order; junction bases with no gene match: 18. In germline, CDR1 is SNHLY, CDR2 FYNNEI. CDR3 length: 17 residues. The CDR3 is CASSGGLEYRAVDTQYF. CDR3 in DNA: TGTGCCAGCTCGGGGGGGCTGGAGTATCGGGCCGTAGATACGCAGTATTTT.

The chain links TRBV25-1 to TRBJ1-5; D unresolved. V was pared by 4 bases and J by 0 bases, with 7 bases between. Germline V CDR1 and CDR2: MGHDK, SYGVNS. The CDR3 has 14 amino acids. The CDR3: CASSADGSNQPQHF. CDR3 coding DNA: TGTGCCAGCAGTGCCGACGGTAGCAATCAGCCCCAGCATTTT.

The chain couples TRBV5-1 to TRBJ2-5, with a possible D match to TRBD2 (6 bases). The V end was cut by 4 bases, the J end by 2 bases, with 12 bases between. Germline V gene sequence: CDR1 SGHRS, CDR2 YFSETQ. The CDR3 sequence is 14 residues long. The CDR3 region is CASSKSGTQETQYF. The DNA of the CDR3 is TGCGCCAGCAGCAAATCCGGGACTCAAGAGACCCAGTACTTC.

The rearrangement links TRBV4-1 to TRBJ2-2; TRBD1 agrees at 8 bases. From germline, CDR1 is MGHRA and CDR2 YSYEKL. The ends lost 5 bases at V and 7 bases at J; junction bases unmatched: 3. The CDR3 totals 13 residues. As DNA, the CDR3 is TGCGCCAGCAGCGGACAGGGTGGCGGGGAGCTGTTTTTT. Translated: CASSGQGGGELFF.

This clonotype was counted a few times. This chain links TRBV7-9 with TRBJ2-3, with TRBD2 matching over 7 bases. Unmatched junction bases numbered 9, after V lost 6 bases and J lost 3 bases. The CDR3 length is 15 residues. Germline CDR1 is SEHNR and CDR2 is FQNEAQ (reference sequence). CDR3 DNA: TGTGCCAGCAGTCCCCCGCTGCGGGGGACAGATACGCAGTATTTT. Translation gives CASSPPLRGTDTQYF. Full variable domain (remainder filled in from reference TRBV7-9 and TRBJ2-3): DTGVSQNPRHKITKRGQNVTFRCDPISEHNRLYWYRQTLGQGPEFLTYFQNEAQLEKSRLLSDRFSAERPKGSFSTLEIQRTEQGDSAMYLCASSPPLRGTDTQYFGPGTRLTVL.

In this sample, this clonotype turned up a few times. The CDR3 DNA reads as TGTGCCAGCAGCACCACGACAGGGAAAGAGACCCAGTACTTC. Translation: CASSTTTGKETQYF. The chain carries TRBV5-5 and TRBJ2-5; 7 nucleotides align to TRBD1. CDR3 length equals 14 residues. Trimming removed 4 bases from V and 3 bases from J; junction bases left unmatched: 6. The germline V gene has CDR1 SGHKS and CDR2 YYEKEE (reference sequence). Drawing the rest from reference TRBV5-5 and TRBJ2-5, the complete variable domain is DAGVTQSPTHLIKTRGQQVTLRCSPISGHKSVSWYQQVLGQGPQFIFQYYEKEERGRGNFPDRFSARQFPNYSSELNVNALLLGDSALYLCASSTTTGKETQYFGPGTRLLVL.

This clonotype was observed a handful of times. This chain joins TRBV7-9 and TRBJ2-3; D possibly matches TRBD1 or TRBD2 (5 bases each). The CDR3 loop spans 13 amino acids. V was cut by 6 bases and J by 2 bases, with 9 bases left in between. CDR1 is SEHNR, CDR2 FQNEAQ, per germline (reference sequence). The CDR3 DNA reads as TGTGCCAGCAGGAGGGGTCCCACAGATACGCAGTATTTT. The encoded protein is CASRRGPTDTQYF.

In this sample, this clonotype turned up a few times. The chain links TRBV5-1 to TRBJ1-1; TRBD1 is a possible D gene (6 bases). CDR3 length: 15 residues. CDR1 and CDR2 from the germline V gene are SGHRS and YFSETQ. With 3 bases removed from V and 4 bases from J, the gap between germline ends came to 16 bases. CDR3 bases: TGCGCCAGCAGCTCTGGACAGTCCGGTGGCACTGAAGCTTTCTTT. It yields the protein CASSSGQSGGTEAFF.

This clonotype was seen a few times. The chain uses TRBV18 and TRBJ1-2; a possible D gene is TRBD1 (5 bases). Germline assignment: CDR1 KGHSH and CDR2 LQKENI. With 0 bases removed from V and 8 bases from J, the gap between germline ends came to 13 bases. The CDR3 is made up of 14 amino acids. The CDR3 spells CASSPPGQGEGYTF. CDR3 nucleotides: TGTGCCAGCTCACCACCGGGGCAGGGTGAGGGCTACACCTTC.

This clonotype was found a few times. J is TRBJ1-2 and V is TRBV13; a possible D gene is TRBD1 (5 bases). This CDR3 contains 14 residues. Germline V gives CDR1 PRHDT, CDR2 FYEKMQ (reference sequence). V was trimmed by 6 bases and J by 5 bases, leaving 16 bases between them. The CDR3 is CASRLNRRSYGYTF. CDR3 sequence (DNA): TGTGCCAGCAGGTTAAACAGGAGGTCGTATGGCTACACCTTC.

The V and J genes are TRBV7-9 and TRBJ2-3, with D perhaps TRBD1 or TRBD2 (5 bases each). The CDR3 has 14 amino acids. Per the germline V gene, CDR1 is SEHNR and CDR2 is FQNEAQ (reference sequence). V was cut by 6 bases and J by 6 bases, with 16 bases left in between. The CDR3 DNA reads TGTGCCAGCAGACGGGACGGAGGACTGGATACGCAGTATTTT. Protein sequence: CASRRDGGLDTQYF.

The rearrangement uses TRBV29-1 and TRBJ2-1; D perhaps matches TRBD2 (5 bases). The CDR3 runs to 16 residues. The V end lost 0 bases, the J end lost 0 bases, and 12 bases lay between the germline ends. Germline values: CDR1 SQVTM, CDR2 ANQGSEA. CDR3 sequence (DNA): TGCAGCGTTGAAGATCACGGGAAAAACTCCTACAATGAGCAGTTCTTC. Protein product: CSVEDHGKNSYNEQFF.

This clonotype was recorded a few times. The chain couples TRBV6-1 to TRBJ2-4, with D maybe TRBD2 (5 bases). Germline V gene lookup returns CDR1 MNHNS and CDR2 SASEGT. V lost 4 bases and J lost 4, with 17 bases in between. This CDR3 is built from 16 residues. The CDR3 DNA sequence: TGTGCCAGCAGTGGACCGATTGGGCTAGCTAAAAACATTCAGTACTTC. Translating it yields CASSGPIGLAKNIQYF.

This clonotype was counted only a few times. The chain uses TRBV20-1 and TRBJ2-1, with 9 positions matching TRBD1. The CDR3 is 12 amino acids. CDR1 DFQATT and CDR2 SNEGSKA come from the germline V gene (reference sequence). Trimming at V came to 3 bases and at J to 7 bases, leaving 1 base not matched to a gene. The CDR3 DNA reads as TGCAGTGCTAGGACAGGGGGTAATGAGCAGTTCTTC. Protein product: CSARTGGNEQFF.

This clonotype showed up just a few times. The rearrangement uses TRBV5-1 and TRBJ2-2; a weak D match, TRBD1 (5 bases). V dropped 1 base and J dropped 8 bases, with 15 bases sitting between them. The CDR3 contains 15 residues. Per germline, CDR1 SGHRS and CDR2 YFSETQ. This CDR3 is CASSLRTPHVGELFF. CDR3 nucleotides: TGCGCCAGCAGCTTGCGGACACCCCATGTAGGGGAGCTGTTTTTT.

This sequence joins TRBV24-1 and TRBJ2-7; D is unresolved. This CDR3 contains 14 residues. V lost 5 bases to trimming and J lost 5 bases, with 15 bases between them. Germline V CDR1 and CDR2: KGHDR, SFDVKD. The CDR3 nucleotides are TGTGCCACCAGTGTCCGACCGGACCGAAACGAGCAGTACGTC. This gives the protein CATSVRPDRNEQYV.

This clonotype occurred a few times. The CDR3 loop is CASSEAAPSQPQHF. The CDR3 DNA follows: TGTGCCAGCAGTGAAGCGGCCCCTAGTCAGCCCCAGCATTTT. The genes are TRBV2 and TRBJ1-5; D unclear. Germline V gene data show CDR1 as SNHLY and CDR2 as FYNNEI. V was trimmed by 0 bases and J by 6 bases, leaving 9 bases between them. The CDR3 totals 14 residues. The whole variable domain, filled in from reference TRBV2 and TRBJ1-5, reads EPEVTQTPSHQVTQMGQEVILRCVPISNHLYFYWYRQILGQKVEFLVSFYNNEISEKSEIFDDQFSVERPDGSNFTLKIRSTKLEDSAMYFCASSEAAPSQPQHFGDGTRLSIL.

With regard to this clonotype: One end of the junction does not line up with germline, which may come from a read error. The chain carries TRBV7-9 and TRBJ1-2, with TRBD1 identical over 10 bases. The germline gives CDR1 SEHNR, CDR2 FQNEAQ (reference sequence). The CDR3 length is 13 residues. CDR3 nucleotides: TGTGCCAGCAGCTTGCCGGGACAGGGGCCCTCCGCCTTC. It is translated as CASSLPGQGPSAF.